The 15 T cell receptor beta chains in this list originate from one sample, sequenced in a study of blood T cell repertoires in COVID-19. Clones were read by immunoSEQ multiplex PCR, and TCRdb kept only the in-frame ones, dropping some. This table holds around 140,000 clones, roughly 90% found once. The sequenced sample consisted of peripheral blood. These receptors originate from a man aged 60 to 69 with COVID-19, enrolled during active disease.

The chain has TRBV7-9 and TRBJ2-3, with D perhaps matching TRBD1 (5 bases). Between the trimmed V and J ends, which lost 5 bases and 6 bases, there was a span of 9 bases. The CDR3 is 12 amino acids. Germline values: CDR1 SEHNR, CDR2 FQNEAQ (reference sequence). The CDR3 DNA is TGTGCCAGCAGCACCAACAGGGATACGCAGTATTTT. Translating gives CASSTNRDTQYF.

The rearrangement links TRBV3-1 (or the pseudogene TRBV3-2) to TRBJ2-7; 8 bases align to TRBD2. CDR1 and CDR2 from the germline V gene are LGHDT and YNNKEL (reference sequence). Germline trimming cut 4 bases from V and 0 bases from J; bases unmatched to any gene: 5. The CDR3 runs to 15 residues. DNA of the CDR3: TGTGCCAGCAGCCCGCAAGCGGGGGCCTCCTACGAGCAGTACTTC. Amino acids: CASSPQAGASYEQYF.

The V gene is TRBV9, the J gene TRBJ2-1; 10 bases fit TRBD2. Germline V gene sequence: CDR1 SGDLS, CDR2 YYNGEE. The CDR3 runs 16 residues. The V gene end was trimmed by 4 bases and the J gene end by 5 bases; junction bases not matched to a gene: 9. The CDR3 here is CASSPPGTSVHNEQFF. The CDR3 bases are TGTGCCAGCAGCCCCCCCGGGACTAGCGTTCACAATGAGCAGTTCTTC. The full variable domain, in which reference TRBV9 and TRBJ2-1 provide the parts outside the CDR3, is DSGVTQTPKHLITATGQRVTLRCSPRSGDLSVYWYQQSLDQGLQFLIQYYNGEERAKGNILERFSAQQFPDLHSELNLSSLELGDSALYFCASSPPGTSVHNEQFFGPGTRLTVL.

V is TRBV27 and J is TRBJ2-1; 11 bases are a match to TRBD1. The CDR3 length is 18 residues. V trimming: 7 bases; J trimming: 5 bases; junction bases outside the gene matches: 16. CDR1 is MNHEY and CDR2 is SMNVEV in the germline V gene (reference sequence). Written as DNA, the CDR3 is TGTGCCAGCAACCACTGGACAGGGGGCCTACCCAGGCACAATGAGCAGTTCTTC. Translating it yields CASNHWTGGLPRHNEQFF.

This chain connects TRBV6-1 to TRBJ1-5, with no clear D. There are 13 residues in the CDR3. Germline V gives CDR1 MNHNS, CDR2 SASEGT. Trimming took 2 bases from V and 3 from J, leaving 5 bases between them. CDR3 sequence reads: CASSEQVNQPQHF. The DNA for the CDR3 is TGTGCCAGCAGTGAACAGGTCAATCAGCCCCAGCATTTT.

J is TRBJ2-3 and V is TRBV4-2, with TRBD2 as a possible D gene (5 bases). In germline, CDR1 is LGHNA, CDR2 YNFKEQ. The V end lost 4 bases, the J end lost 5 bases, and 22 bases lay between the germline ends. The CDR3 has 17 amino acids. The CDR3 sequence is CASSRSSRAGMRDTQYF. CDR3 coding DNA: TGTGCCAGCAGCCGCAGCTCGAGGGCCGGAATGAGAGATACGCAGTATTTT.

The CDR3 loop reads CASSSTGFHGELFF. CDR3 coding DNA: TGTGCCAGCAGCTCGACAGGGTTTCACGGGGAGCTGTTTTTT. The V call is TRBV7-3, the J call TRBJ2-2; TRBD1 agrees at 7 bases. The CDR3 is 14 residues long. Germline CDR1 SGHTA, CDR2 FQGTGA. V dropped 4 bases and J dropped 7; count of bases not matched to a gene: 6.

V usage is TRBV5-1 and J usage is TRBJ2-2, with 10 bases fitting TRBD1. The CDR3 consists of 19 residues. Per the germline V gene, CDR1 is SGHRS and CDR2 is YFSETQ. The V segment lost 1 base and the J segment 4 bases; nucleotides outside the gene matches: 13. CDR3 amino acids: CASSLLRPDRGYVTGELFF. CDR3 bases: TGCGCCAGCAGCTTGCTCCGACCGGACAGGGGGTACGTCACCGGGGAGCTGTTTTTT.

As concerns this clone: Germline and junction disagree at one end, which may indicate a read error. This CDR3 is also generated by other DNA sequences in the sample. The J gene is TRBJ1-2, the V gene TRBV5-6; possibly TRBD1 for D (5 bases). Germline CDR1 SGHDT, CDR2 YYEEEE. The CDR3 is 14 residues long. The CDR3 is CASSLNRQGYGYTF. The DNA of the CDR3 is TGCGCCAGCAGCTTGAATAGGCAGGGATATGGCTACACCTTC.

The chain joins TRBV7-6 to TRBJ2-1, with 11 positions matching TRBD2. CDR1 and CDR2 (germline): SGHVS, FNYEAQ. The CDR3 sequence is 13 residues long. Trimming took 4 bases from V and 9 from J; bases not matched to a gene: 2. The CDR3: CASSYSGGVEQFF. The CDR3, as DNA: TGTGCCAGCAGCTATAGCGGGGGGGTTGAGCAGTTCTTC. The full variable domain, rest sourced from reference TRBV7-6 and TRBJ2-1, is GAGVSQSPRYKVTKRGQDVALRCDPISGHVSLYWYRQALGQGPEFLTYFNYEAQQDKSGLPNDRFSAERPEGSISTLTIQRTEQRDSAMYRCASSYSGGVEQFFGPGTRLTVL.

The chain links TRBV25-1 to TRBJ1-1; possible D gene TRBD1, 6 bases. V was cut by 4 bases and J by 11 bases, with 17 bases left in between. The CDR3 has 13 amino acids. The germline gives CDR1 MGHDK, CDR2 SYGVNS. CDR3 sequence reads: CASSAGQFRGAFF. CDR3 nucleotides: TGTGCCAGCAGTGCCGGACAGTTCCGCGGGGCTTTCTTT.

This clone showed up many times. The chain has TRBV4-1 and TRBJ1-4, with no clear D. The CDR3 spans 14 residues. The V end was cut by 4 bases, the J end by 3 bases, with 9 bases between. Per germline, CDR1 MGHRA and CDR2 YSYEKL. For the CDR3, the DNA is TGCGCCAGCAGCCTAGCCTTTGCTAATGAAAAACTGTTTTTT. Its protein is CASSLAFANEKLFF.

V gene TRBV18 combines with J gene TRBJ1-2; TRBD1 matches at 10 bases. The germline V gene encodes CDR1 KGHSH and CDR2 LQKENI. V shed 5 bases and J 5 bases; nucleotides not matched to a gene: 5. There are 14 residues in the CDR3. The CDR3 reads CASSSGQGTYGYTF. CDR3 DNA: TGTGCCAGCTCATCGGGACAGGGGACTTATGGCTACACCTTC.

V and J are TRBV18 and TRBJ2-7; D gene uncertain. The CDR3 contains 13 residues. Germline V gives CDR1 KGHSH, CDR2 LQKENI. The V and J ends lost 5 bases and 0 bases respectively, with 8 bases between them. The CDR3 region has the DNA TGTGCCAGCTCATCCACGAGCTCCTACGAGCAGTACTTC. This gives the protein CASSSTSSYEQYF.

The gene calls are TRBV7-9 and TRBJ1-3, with TRBD1 matching over 7 bases. The CDR3 loop spans 16 amino acids. J gave up 0 bases and V 1 base, and 3 bases lay outside the gene matches. Germline V lookup: CDR1 SEHNR, CDR2 FQNEAQ (reference sequence). The CDR3 loop reads CASSLDGTVSGNTIYF. The CDR3 nucleotides read TGTGCCAGCAGCTTAGATGGGACAGTCTCTGGAAACACCATATATTTT. The full variable domain, with the rest looked up from reference TRBV7-9 and TRBJ1-3, is DTGVSQNPRHKITKRGQNVTFRCDPISEHNRLYWYRQTLGQGPEFLTYFQNEAQLEKSRLLSDRFSAERPKGSFSTLEIQRTEQGDSAMYLCASSLDGTVSGNTIYFGEGSWLTVV.